This T cell receptor beta chain is from a study of T-cell memory formation after mild COVID-19. CDR3 size: 15 residues. V lost 5 bases, J lost 4 bases, and 17 bases lay in between. Points from the study as a whole: Some SARS-CoV-2-responding clones were already detected in memory before infection. Clones that got smaller from day 15 to 85 had even CD4/CD8, while clones growing later tipped toward CD4+.

TCRdb redid the calling of the 5' RACE reads with MiXCR, one entry per CDR3 protein. The sample consists of 300,000 to 350,000 distinct CDR3 sequences, approximately 19% of them appearing once. This clonotype appeared a few times. Its cognate antigen is unknown. The sequence was collected from a young man who had mild COVID-19 (a few samples of this study predate the infection). Cell type and time point are not known. The sample comprised PBMCs or a T cell subset sorted from them (not recorded which). The V and J genes are TRBV23-1 and TRBJ2-5, with D uncertain. TRBV23-1 falls under the ORF class, with uncertain function. CDR3 region: CASSAYRHCGETQYF. CDR3 nucleotides: TGCGCCAGCAGTGCCTACAGACATTGTGGAGAGACCCAGTACTTC.